The rows below give T cell receptor beta chains drawn from one sample of a study of blood T cell repertoires in COVID-19. The data were produced by immunoSEQ multiplex PCR, yet TCRdb's version contains in-frame clones alone and is incomplete. The sample records a few hundred thousand clones, 80% to 95% being singletons. The sample consisted of PBMCs or T cells enriched from blood (not recorded which). The receptors were sampled from a man aged 18 to 30 who had recovered from COVID-19. The CDR3 runs from the conserved cysteine through the conserved F or W. Each record gives: CDR3 length, clone size, D gene, V gene, J gene, CDR3 protein, CDR3 DNA. The D gene is left open where the match is weak. The size of a clone is reported for some rows only, either as once, few or many, or as a class for expanded clones.

len: 11
abundance: -
d_gene: -
v_gene: TRBV6-5
j_gene: TRBJ1-2
CDR3aa: CATGRATGYTF
CDR3nt: TGTGCCACCGGGAGGGCGACTGGCTACACCTTC

len: 11
abundance: -
d_gene: -
v_gene: TRBV12-3/TRBV12-4
j_gene: TRBJ1-1
CDR3aa: CASSFSHAAFF
CDR3nt: TGTGCCAGCAGTTTTTCCCACGCGGCTTTCTTT

len: 13
abundance: -
d_gene: TRBD1
v_gene: TRBV19
j_gene: TRBJ1-2
CDR3aa: CASRQGPAGGYTF
CDR3nt: TGTGCCAGCAGACAGGGCCCCGCAGGGGGCTACACCTTC

len: 16
abundance: -
d_gene: TRBD1
v_gene: TRBV25-1
j_gene: TRBJ1-4
CDR3aa: CASSPPGGNGVEKLFF
CDR3nt: TGTGCCAGCAGTCCCCCAGGGGGGAACGGTGTTGAAAAACTGTTTTTT

len: 13
abundance: -
d_gene: -
v_gene: TRBV6-5
j_gene: TRBJ1-1
CDR3aa: CASSYSQNTEAFF
CDR3nt: TGTGCCAGCAGTTACAGCCAGAACACTGAAGCTTTCTTT

len: 16
abundance: -
d_gene: -
v_gene: TRBV29-1
j_gene: TRBJ1-2
CDR3aa: CSVDRVRDSSNYGYTF
CDR3nt: TGCAGCGTTGACCGGGTGCGCGACAGTTCTAACTATGGCTACACCTTC

len: 15
abundance: -
d_gene: TRBD2
v_gene: TRBV14
j_gene: TRBJ2-1
CDR3aa: CASSQDNSRSGSQFF
CDR3nt: TGTGCCAGCAGCCAAGATAACTCAAGGAGCGGGAGTCAGTTCTTC

len: 13
abundance: -
d_gene: -
v_gene: TRBV20-1
j_gene: TRBJ2-7
CDR3aa: CSASVGGTYEQYF
CDR3nt: TGCAGTGCTAGTGTCGGGGGAACCTACGAGCAGTACTTC

len: 16
abundance: few
d_gene: -
v_gene: TRBV7-8
j_gene: TRBJ1-5
CDR3aa: CASSLEAGSRRLPQHF
CDR3nt: TGTGCCAGCAGCTTAGAAGCGGGCAGCCGGAGATTGCCCCAGCATTTT

len: 16
abundance: -
d_gene: TRBD1
v_gene: TRBV9
j_gene: TRBJ1-1
CDR3aa: CASSVGSAGGNTEAFF
CDR3nt: TGTGCCAGCAGCGTAGGTTCGGCAGGGGGGAACACTGAAGCTTTCTTT

len: 15
abundance: -
d_gene: -
v_gene: TRBV7-2
j_gene: TRBJ2-7
CDR3aa: CASRRLSGKTNEQYF
CDR3nt: TGTGCCAGCAGGCGATTGTCGGGGAAGACCAACGAGCAGTACTTC

len: 15
abundance: -
d_gene: -
v_gene: TRBV3-1/TRBV3-2
j_gene: TRBJ2-7
CDR3aa: CASSQGLLLSYEQYF
CDR3nt: TGTGCCAGCAGCCAAGGTCTTCTCCTCTCCTACGAGCAGTACTTC

len: 16
abundance: -
d_gene: TRBD1
v_gene: TRBV6-6
j_gene: TRBJ1-4
CDR3aa: CASRFQLGQVNEKLFF
CDR3nt: TGTGCCAGCAGATTCCAGTTGGGACAGGTCAATGAAAAACTGTTTTTT

len: 15
abundance: -
d_gene: TRBD2
v_gene: TRBV6-5
j_gene: TRBJ2-1
CDR3aa: CASSPREGSYNEQFF
CDR3nt: TGTGCCAGCAGTCCTCGGGAGGGCTCCTACAATGAGCAGTTCTTC

len: 14
abundance: -
d_gene: TRBD1
v_gene: TRBV7-9
j_gene: TRBJ1-2
CDR3aa: CASSLASGGDGYTF
CDR3nt: TGTGCCAGCAGCTTAGCGTCAGGGGGTGATGGCTACACCTTC

len: 12
abundance: -
d_gene: -
v_gene: TRBV6-5
j_gene: TRBJ1-2
CDR3aa: CASGRLNYGYTF
CDR3nt: TGTGCCAGCGGCAGACTTAACTATGGCTACACCTTC

len: 17
abundance: -
d_gene: TRBD1
v_gene: TRBV19
j_gene: TRBJ1-4
CDR3aa: CASSMRGQGPVGEKLFF
CDR3nt: TGTGCCAGTAGTATGCGGGGACAGGGGCCAGTAGGAGAAAAACTGTTTTTT

len: 12
abundance: -
d_gene: TRBD1
v_gene: TRBV11-3
j_gene: TRBJ1-1
CDR3aa: CASSLDRGEAFF
CDR3nt: TGTGCCAGCAGCTTAGACAGGGGGGAAGCTTTCTTT

len: 15
abundance: -
d_gene: TRBD2
v_gene: TRBV5-5
j_gene: TRBJ2-3
CDR3aa: CASSGTGGRADTQYF
CDR3nt: TGTGCCAGCAGCGGAACGGGGGGGCGGGCAGATACGCAGTATTTT

len: 13
abundance: many
d_gene: -
v_gene: TRBV12-3/TRBV12-4
j_gene: TRBJ1-1
CDR3aa: CASSLGGNTEAFF
CDR3nt: TGTGCCAGCAGTTTAGGGGGCAACACTGAAGCTTTCTTT

len: 17
abundance: -
d_gene: -
v_gene: TRBV19
j_gene: TRBJ1-6
CDR3aa: CASTLGRQRSYNSPLHF
CDR3nt: TGTGCCAGTACTCTAGGTCGGCAACGCTCCTATAATTCACCCCTCCACTTT

len: 17
abundance: -
d_gene: -
v_gene: TRBV5-6
j_gene: TRBJ1-6
CDR3aa: CASSPPQESGRNSPLHF
CDR3nt: TGTGCCAGCAGCCCCCCCCAGGAGTCGGGGAGAAATTCACCCCTCCACTTT

len: 13
abundance: -
d_gene: TRBD1
v_gene: TRBV28
j_gene: TRBJ2-3
CDR3aa: CASAQGAEDTQYF
CDR3nt: TGTGCCAGCGCCCAGGGGGCAGAAGATACGCAGTATTTT

len: 14
abundance: -
d_gene: TRBD1
v_gene: TRBV18
j_gene: TRBJ1-2
CDR3aa: CASSPLGQGVGYTF
CDR3nt: TGTGCCAGCTCACCACTGGGACAGGGGGTTGGCTACACCTTC

len: 15
abundance: -
d_gene: -
v_gene: TRBV4-2
j_gene: TRBJ2-7
CDR3aa: CASSQGATSSYEQYF
CDR3nt: TGTGCCAGCAGCCAAGGGGCCACTAGTTCCTACGAGCAGTACTTC

len: 13
abundance: -
d_gene: -
v_gene: TRBV29-1
j_gene: TRBJ2-3
CDR3aa: CSVVRENTDTQYF
CDR3nt: TGCAGCGTTGTTCGGGAGAATACAGATACGCAGTATTTT

len: 13
abundance: -
d_gene: -
v_gene: TRBV19
j_gene: TRBJ2-5
CDR3aa: CASKWNGGETQYF
CDR3nt: TGTGCCAGTAAATGGAACGGAGGGGAGACCCAGTACTTC

len: 13
abundance: -
d_gene: -
v_gene: TRBV27
j_gene: TRBJ2-5
CDR3aa: CASSFRAGETQYF
CDR3nt: TGTGCCAGCAGTTTCCGCGCGGGGGAGACCCAGTACTTC

len: 14
abundance: -
d_gene: -
v_gene: TRBV5-1
j_gene: TRBJ1-6
CDR3aa: CASSLGGFDSPLHF
CDR3nt: TGCGCCAGCAGCTTGGGAGGTTTTGATTCACCCCTCCACTTT

len: 15
abundance: -
d_gene: -
v_gene: TRBV7-2
j_gene: TRBJ1-6
CDR3aa: CASSSVGGLDSPLHF
CDR3nt: TGTGCCAGCAGCTCCGTGGGGGGTCTGGATTCACCCCTCCACTTT

len: 15
abundance: -
d_gene: -
v_gene: TRBV28
j_gene: TRBJ1-5
CDR3aa: CASSSAGEAAQPQHF
CDR3nt: TGTGCCAGCAGTTCCGCAGGGGAAGCGGCTCAGCCCCAGCATTTT

len: 12
abundance: -
d_gene: -
v_gene: TRBV29-1
j_gene: TRBJ1-1
CDR3aa: CSVDRGNTEAFF
CDR3nt: TGCAGCGTTGATCGGGGGAACACTGAAGCTTTCTTT

len: 15
abundance: -
d_gene: TRBD1
v_gene: TRBV9
j_gene: TRBJ1-6
CDR3aa: CASNQGASYNSPLHF
CDR3nt: TGTGCCAGCAACCAGGGGGCGTCCTATAATTCACCCCTCCACTTT

len: 9
abundance: once
d_gene: -
v_gene: TRBV5-1
j_gene: TRBJ1-2
CDR3aa: CASSRGRSF
CDR3nt: TGCGCCAGCAGCCGTGGCAGATCCTTC

len: 15
abundance: once
d_gene: -
v_gene: TRBV5-4
j_gene: TRBJ1-2
CDR3aa: CASSFRGDPNYGYTF
CDR3nt: TGTGCCAGCAGCTTCCGCGGGGACCCTAACTATGGCTACACCTTC

len: 17
abundance: -
d_gene: -
v_gene: TRBV4-1
j_gene: TRBJ2-7
CDR3aa: CASSQQPQGRGTYEQYF
CDR3nt: TGCGCCAGCAGCCAACAACCACAGGGAAGGGGCACCTACGAGCAGTACTTC

len: 15
abundance: -
d_gene: -
v_gene: TRBV5-4
j_gene: TRBJ1-2
CDR3aa: CASSLSSSLLSGYTF
CDR3nt: TGTGCCAGCAGCTTGTCCTCTAGCCTCCTTTCTGGCTACACCTTC

len: 15
abundance: -
d_gene: TRBD1
v_gene: TRBV7-8
j_gene: TRBJ1-4
CDR3aa: CASSLDTLTGEKLFF
CDR3nt: TGTGCCAGCAGCTTAGACACCTTGACAGGGGAAAAACTGTTTTTT

len: 15
abundance: -
d_gene: -
v_gene: TRBV27
j_gene: TRBJ1-5
CDR3aa: CASSFVGARNQPQHF
CDR3nt: TGTGCCAGCAGTTTTGTGGGGGCGCGGAATCAGCCCCAGCATTTT

len: 12
abundance: -
d_gene: -
v_gene: TRBV3-1/TRBV3-2
j_gene: TRBJ1-6
CDR3aa: CASSQSNSPLHF
CDR3nt: TGTGCCAGCAGCCAGAGCAATTCACCCCTCCACTTT

len: 13
abundance: -
d_gene: TRBD2
v_gene: TRBV29-1
j_gene: TRBJ2-3
CDR3aa: CSLGLAVTDTQYF
CDR3nt: TGCAGCCTGGGACTAGCGGTCACAGATACGCAGTATTTT

len: 15
abundance: -
d_gene: TRBD1
v_gene: TRBV19
j_gene: TRBJ1-6
CDR3aa: CASADRGLHNSPLHF
CDR3nt: TGTGCTTCCGCGGACAGGGGTCTTCATAATTCACCCCTCCACTTT

len: 13
abundance: -
d_gene: TRBD1
v_gene: TRBV6-5
j_gene: TRBJ2-1
CDR3aa: CASGWTGRNEQFF
CDR3nt: TGTGCCAGCGGTTGGACAGGGAGGAATGAGCAGTTCTTC

len: 14
abundance: -
d_gene: -
v_gene: TRBV6-5
j_gene: TRBJ1-6
CDR3aa: CASSQEGVISPLHF
CDR3nt: TGTGCCAGCAGTCAGGAGGGTGTTATTTCACCCCTCCACTTT

len: 17
abundance: -
d_gene: TRBD2
v_gene: TRBV4-2
j_gene: TRBJ2-2
CDR3aa: CASSQDYPSGKSGELFF
CDR3nt: TGTGCCAGCAGCCAAGATTACCCTAGCGGGAAGTCCGGGGAGCTGTTTTTT

len: 14
abundance: -
d_gene: -
v_gene: TRBV3-1/TRBV3-2
j_gene: TRBJ1-2
CDR3aa: CASRPGASFYGYTF
CDR3nt: TGTGCCAGCAGGCCCGGAGCCTCCTTCTATGGCTACACCTTC

len: 16
abundance: few
d_gene: -
v_gene: TRBV6-1
j_gene: TRBJ1-3
CDR3aa: CASSETGTFSGNTIYF
CDR3nt: TGTGCCAGCAGTGAAACCGGGACATTCTCTGGAAACACCATATATTTT

len: 11
abundance: once
d_gene: -
v_gene: TRBV20-1
j_gene: TRBJ1-1
CDR3aa: CSVESGTEAFF
CDR3nt: TGCAGTGTGGAGTCCGGCACTGAAGCTTTCTTT

len: 15
abundance: -
d_gene: TRBD2
v_gene: TRBV5-1
j_gene: TRBJ2-1
CDR3aa: CASSLVAGAPNEQFF
CDR3nt: TGCGCCAGCAGCTTGGTAGCGGGGGCCCCGAATGAGCAGTTCTTC

len: 13
abundance: -
d_gene: TRBD2
v_gene: TRBV19
j_gene: TRBJ2-5
CDR3aa: CASSMGGQETQYF
CDR3nt: TGTGCCAGTAGTATGGGGGGGCAAGAGACCCAGTACTTC

len: 17
abundance: -
d_gene: -
v_gene: TRBV7-9
j_gene: TRBJ2-3
CDR3aa: CASSLANSAEYTDTQYF
CDR3nt: TGTGCCAGCAGCTTAGCGAATAGCGCGGAGTACACAGATACGCAGTATTTT

len: 16
abundance: -
d_gene: TRBD2
v_gene: TRBV15
j_gene: TRBJ2-5
CDR3aa: CATSRARTSGRMPQYF
CDR3nt: TGTGCCACCAGCAGGGCCCGGACTAGCGGGAGAATGCCCCAGTACTTC

len: 14
abundance: -
d_gene: -
v_gene: TRBV7-9
j_gene: TRBJ1-2
CDR3aa: CASSLGVDYRGYTF
CDR3nt: TGTGCCAGCAGCTTAGGCGTTGATTACAGAGGCTACACCTTC

len: 12
abundance: once
d_gene: -
v_gene: TRBV30
j_gene: TRBJ2-7
CDR3aa: CASDRENYEQYF
CDR3nt: TGTGCCTCGGACCGGGAGAACTACGAGCAGTACTTC

len: 16
abundance: -
d_gene: TRBD1
v_gene: TRBV2
j_gene: TRBJ1-5
CDR3aa: CASTHLLDREAQPQHF
CDR3nt: TGTGCCAGCACCCACTTACTGGACAGGGAGGCTCAGCCCCAGCATTTT

len: 17
abundance: -
d_gene: TRBD1
v_gene: TRBV7-9
j_gene: TRBJ1-1
CDR3aa: CASSARGWEVSLTEAFF
CDR3nt: TGTGCCAGCAGCGCCAGGGGGTGGGAAGTTTCGCTCACTGAAGCTTTCTTT

len: 16
abundance: -
d_gene: -
v_gene: TRBV28
j_gene: TRBJ1-6
CDR3aa: CASSEGVRVADSPLHF
CDR3nt: TGTGCCAGCAGTGAAGGGGTCAGGGTTGCGGATTCACCCCTCCACTTT

len: 11
abundance: -
d_gene: -
v_gene: TRBV2
j_gene: TRBJ2-7
CDR3aa: CASTQAYEQYF
CDR3nt: TGTGCCAGCACGCAGGCCTACGAGCAGTACTTC